The following is a T cell receptor (beta chain) sequence with its context. Its specificity is unknown. The CDR3 has 15 residues. Germline CDR1 MNHEY, CDR2 SVGAGI. V lost 6 bases to trimming and J lost 5 bases; unmatched junction nucleotides: 9. These data originate in a study of long-term antiretroviral therapy in people with HIV. Study-level points and caveats: The repertoire was dominated at all time points by clones expanded before ART. Blood was collected between the mid-2000s and the late 2010s, possibly under older ART regimens.

The assay, immunoSEQ v3.0, was run at survey level. Using immunoSEQ multiplex PCR, the repertoire was profiled, and TCRdb retains in-frame clones only, with some absent. This table has tens of thousands of clones, 90% to 95% appearing once. This sample comprised unsorted PBMCs, obtained 6 to 6.5 years after starting antiretroviral therapy. The chain is built from TRBV6-5 and TRBJ2-2; 7 bases fit TRBD2. The receptor was derived from a man aged 30-40 years with HIV. The CDR3 spells CASSTTSWGTGELFF. In DNA, the CDR3 is TGTGCCAGCAGCACGACTAGCTGGGGTACCGGGGAGCTGTTTTTT.